The 29 T cell receptor beta chains given below trace back to one sample, sequenced in a study of blood T cell repertoires in COVID-19. Assay: immunoSEQ multiplex PCR; the TCRdb copy retains only in-frame clones and omits some. The table records hundreds of thousands of clones, approximately 90% of them present only once. The sequenced sample consisted of peripheral blood. The receptor source for this set is a woman between 18 and 29 years old who had recovered from COVID-19.

This clone was found a few times. The rearrangement joins TRBV6-2 or TRBV6-3 to TRBJ1-6; no firm D call. There are 15 residues in the CDR3. Germline assignment: CDR1 MNHEY and CDR2 SVGEGT. V dropped 2 bases and J dropped 10 bases, with 15 bases sitting between them. The CDR3 DNA sequence: TGTGCCAGCAGTTACGGTGCTCGATCTGAGTCACCCCTCCACTTT. It yields the protein CASSYGARSESPLHF.

The chain combines TRBV19 with TRBJ1-2; 9 bases agree with TRBD1. Germline loops: CDR1 LNHDA, CDR2 SQIVND (reference sequence). This CDR3 spans 15 amino acids. V lost 6 bases, J lost 6 bases, and 11 bases stayed unmatched. CDR3 coding DNA: TGTGCCAGTAGAGGGGCCGGGACAGGGACACATGGCTACACCTTC. This gives the protein CASRGAGTGTHGYTF.

CDR3 region: CASSYGQGNSPLHF. The CDR3 DNA reads as TGTGCCAGCAGTTACGGACAGGGGAATTCACCCCTCCACTTT. The genes are TRBV6-5 and TRBJ1-6, with TRBD1 matching over 9 bases. Germline loops: CDR1 MNHEY, CDR2 SVGAGI. V lost 2 bases to trimming and J lost 7 bases; unmatched junction nucleotides: 0. The CDR3 contains 14 residues.

The gene calls are TRBV4-1 and TRBJ2-1, with D tentatively TRBD1 (6 bases). The V and J ends lost 3 bases and 5 bases respectively, with 11 bases between them. The CDR3 has 14 residues. Germline loops: CDR1 MGHRA, CDR2 YSYEKL. The CDR3 reads CASSQGTPDNEQFF. The CDR3 DNA is TGCGCCAGCAGCCAGGGGACACCAGACAATGAGCAGTTCTTC.

This clone was seen only once. The chain recombines TRBV11-3 with TRBJ2-3, with 10 nucleotides matching TRBD2. Germline CDR1 reads SGHNT; CDR2 reads YENEEA. V trimming: 5 bases; J trimming: 5 bases; junction bases outside the gene matches: 7. CDR3 size: 15 residues. For the CDR3, the DNA is TGTGCCAGCAGCCCAAGCGGGAGGGCCGGAGATACGCAGTATTTT. Translated, it gives CASSPSGRAGDTQYF.

The gene calls are TRBV30 and TRBJ2-1; D is possibly TRBD2 (6 bases). Looked up from germline, CDR1 is GTSNPN and CDR2 is SVGIG (reference sequence). This CDR3 spans 13 amino acids. The V and J ends lost 5 bases and 0 bases respectively, with 8 bases between them. CDR3 sequence reads: CAWAGGSYNEQFF. In nucleotides, the CDR3 is TGTGCCTGGGCCGGGGGCTCCTACAATGAGCAGTTCTTC.

V and J are TRBV5-6 and TRBJ2-2, with D maybe TRBD2 (6 bases). The germline V gene encodes CDR1 SGHDT and CDR2 YYEEEE. The V end lost 4 bases, the J end lost 5 bases, and 15 bases lay between the germline ends. The CDR3 loop spans 15 amino acids. CDR3 coding DNA: TGTGCCAGCAGCAACCCGGGACTTGGGACCGGGGAGCTGTTTTTT. This gives the protein CASSNPGLGTGELFF.

This chain connects TRBV7-2 to TRBJ1-2; perhaps TRBD1 as D (6 bases). The germline CDR1 and CDR2 sequences are SGHTA and FQGNSA. This CDR3 spans 15 amino acids. Between the trimmed V and J ends, which lost 1 base and 8 bases, there was a span of 17 bases. CDR3 in amino acids: CASSLVGQKARGYTF. The DNA of the CDR3 is TGTGCCAGCAGCTTAGTGGGACAAAAAGCTAGGGGCTACACCTTC.

The chain employs TRBV14 and TRBJ1-1, with D uncertain. The CDR3 loop spans 14 amino acids. Deletions cut 4 bases from V and 1 base from J, with 10 bases between. Per germline, CDR1 SGHDN and CDR2 FVKESK. CDR3 DNA: TGTGCCAGCAGCCGGCCAGGAGGGAACACTGAAGCTTTCTTT. This encodes CASSRPGGNTEAFF.

This chain joins TRBV6-5 and TRBJ1-1, with a possible D match to TRBD1 (5 bases). With 6 bases removed from V and 4 bases from J, the gap between germline ends came to 15 bases. The CDR3 runs 14 residues. Germline V gene data show CDR1 as MNHEY and CDR2 as SVGAGI. This chain's CDR3 is CASRSRREGTEAFF. The CDR3 DNA follows: TGTGCCAGCAGATCCCGCAGGGAAGGCACTGAAGCTTTCTTT.

The chain joins TRBV2 to TRBJ2-7; 11 bases are shared with TRBD2. The length of the CDR3 is 14 residues. Trimming cost V 4 bases and J 6 bases; bases outside gene matches: 5. Per germline, CDR1 SNHLY and CDR2 FYNNEI. The CDR3 loop reads CASSVLAGGVEQYV. The CDR3 DNA follows: TGTGCCAGCAGTGTGCTAGCGGGAGGCGTCGAGCAGTACGTC.

Of note for this clone: Other DNA sequences in the sample encode the same CDR3. The chain joins TRBV5-1 to TRBJ1-2; the D gene is possibly TRBD1 (6 bases). Germline CDR1 and CDR2: SGHRS and YFSETQ. With 4 bases removed from V and 6 bases from J, the gap between germline ends came to 13 bases. This CDR3 has 13 residues. As DNA, the CDR3 is TGCGCCAGCAGCAGCGGGACACTGGATGGCTACACCTTC. Translation: CASSSGTLDGYTF.

This clone was seen only a few times. V and J are TRBV11-2 and TRBJ1-2, with D unclear. The CDR3 has 13 residues. V lost 5 bases and J lost 2, with 9 bases in between. Germline V gene sequence: CDR1 SGHAT, CDR2 FQNNGV. The DNA of the CDR3 is TGTGCCAGCAGCGAGGCTGGGAACTATGGCTACACCTTC. It is translated as CASSEAGNYGYTF.

As regards this clone: The sample carries other DNA sequences with the same CDR3. The chain employs TRBV5-1 and TRBJ2-2; 8 bases are shared with TRBD1. The V segment lost 4 bases and the J segment 1 base; nucleotides outside the gene matches: 3. Per the germline V gene, CDR1 is SGHRS and CDR2 is YFSETQ. CDR3 length: 15 amino acids. CDR3 DNA sequence: TGCGCCAGCAGCCCCGGACAGGGGAACACCGGGGAGCTGTTTTTT. This translates into CASSPGQGNTGELFF.

This clone was found a few times. The chain has TRBV7-2 and TRBJ1-4; 8 nucleotides match TRBD1. The germline V gene encodes CDR1 SGHTA and CDR2 FQGNSA. The CDR3 runs 14 residues. With 5 bases clipped from V and 7 bases from J, the junction kept 6 bases outside the gene matches. The CDR3 sequence: CASSLDRGGEKLFF. The CDR3 nucleotides read TGTGCCAGCAGCCTTGACAGGGGCGGTGAAAAACTGTTTTTT.

V is TRBV5-4 and J is TRBJ1-3; 7 nucleotides align to TRBD1. There are 14 residues in the CDR3. The J segment lost 5 bases and the V segment lost 5 bases, leaving 7 bases of the junction unmatched. The germline V gene encodes CDR1 SGHNT and CDR2 YYREEE (reference sequence). The CDR3 nucleotides read TGTGCCAGCAGTCTACAGGGGCTGAGAAACACCATATATTTT. Amino acid sequence: CASSLQGLRNTIYF.

This clone was recorded once. The rearrangement joins TRBV19 to TRBJ1-1; D is uncertain. Between the trimmed V and J ends, which lost 5 bases and 3 bases, there was a span of 10 bases. The length of the CDR3 is 13 residues. CDR1 and CDR2 from the germline V gene are LNHDA and SQIVND (reference sequence). CDR3 DNA: TGTGCCAGTAGTGCGGGATCTCACACTGAAGCTTTCTTT. Translating gives CASSAGSHTEAFF.

V usage is TRBV12-5 and J usage is TRBJ2-3, with 11 nucleotides matching TRBD2. The germline V gene has CDR1 LGHNT and CDR2 FRNRAP. This CDR3 is built from 18 residues. Trimming removed 1 base from V and 0 bases from J; junction bases left unmatched: 6. The CDR3 protein is CASGLDLLAGGSTDTQYF. The CDR3 nucleotides read TGTGCTAGTGGTTTGGACCTCCTAGCGGGAGGAAGCACAGATACGCAGTATTTT.

This clone has just a few counts. The CDR3 loop reads CASSLSGRTLTDTQYF. The DNA of the CDR3 is TGTGCCAGCAGCTTAAGCGGGAGGACGTTGACAGATACGCAGTATTTT. The V call is TRBV5-4, the J call TRBJ2-3, with 9 bases matching TRBD2. V was clipped by 2 bases and J by 3 bases; unmatched bases: 7. Per germline, CDR1 SGHNT and CDR2 YYREEE (reference sequence). The CDR3 consists of 16 residues.

The chain recombines TRBV6-5 with TRBJ2-7; 8 positions match TRBD2. The CDR3 extends over 14 amino acids. The V segment lost 6 bases and the J segment 3 bases; nucleotides outside the gene matches: 7. Germline assignment: CDR1 MNHEY and CDR2 SVGAGI. The CDR3: CASSSREGRYEQYV. CDR3 sequence (DNA): TGTGCCAGCAGCTCCCGGGAGGGCCGCTACGAGCAGTACGTC.

The chain uses TRBV7-9 and TRBJ1-3; possible D gene TRBD1, 5 bases. Deletions cut 3 bases from V and 3 bases from J, with 12 bases between. This CDR3 has 15 residues. Germline CDR1 SEHNR, CDR2 FQNEAQ (reference sequence). CDR3: CASSLSPGVGNTIYF. In DNA, the CDR3 is TGTGCCAGCAGCTTGTCGCCGGGGGTTGGAAACACCATATATTTT.

The chain has TRBV4-1 and TRBJ2-5, with 15 bases identical to TRBD2. The CDR3 is 16 residues long. J lost 4 bases, V lost 4 bases, and 4 bases had no gene match. CDR1 is MGHRA and CDR2 is YSYEKL in the germline V gene. CDR3 coding DNA: TGCGCCAGCAGCCTCGGACTAGCGGGAGGGGCAGAGACCCAGTACTTC. Protein: CASSLGLAGGAETQYF.

The chain combines TRBV3-1 (or the pseudogene TRBV3-2) with TRBJ1-2; maybe TRBD1 (5 bases). The V gene lost 1 base and the J gene lost 3 bases, with 9 bases spanning the gap. CDR1 LGHDT and CDR2 YNNKEL come from the germline V gene (reference sequence). The CDR3 contains 14 residues. The CDR3 protein is CASSQVEGDYGYTF. The CDR3 DNA sequence: TGTGCCAGCAGCCAAGTTGAAGGGGACTATGGCTACACCTTC.

The rearrangement joins TRBV18 to TRBJ1-1; D uncertain. In germline, CDR1 is KGHSH, CDR2 LQKENI. Trimming shortened V by 2 bases and J by 5 bases, and 9 bases separated the two germline ends. The CDR3 is 13 residues long. As DNA, the CDR3 is TGTGCCAGCTCACCATTGGCGGGAACTGAAGCTTTCTTT. It specifies CASSPLAGTEAFF.

The CDR3 DNA is TGCAGCGTCGAACCTTCCGGGGGACTAATGAACACTGAAGCTTTCTTT. Translating it yields CSVEPSGGLMNTEAFF. The chain recombines TRBV29-1 with TRBJ1-1; D might be TRBD1 (5 bases). Trimming stripped 6 bases from V and 0 bases from J, with 20 bases between. Germline V gives CDR1 SQVTM, CDR2 ANQGSEA. The CDR3 runs 16 residues.

This chain connects TRBV7-5 to TRBJ2-7; the table's D call, TRBD1, has no DNA check behind it. TRBV7-5 constitutes a pseudogene. The CDR3 length is 14 residues. CDR3: CARGKGHHSYEQYV. CDR3 in DNA: TGTGCCAGAGGTAAGGGACACCACTCCTACGAGCAGTACGTC.

The rearrangement uses TRBV5-4 and TRBJ1-1; the D gene is possibly TRBD1 (5 bases). V dropped 0 bases and J dropped 3 bases, with 15 bases sitting between them. The CDR3 sequence is 16 residues long. Per germline, CDR1 SGHNT and CDR2 YYREEE (reference sequence). CDR3 sequence: CASSLEAPGLHTEAFF. Written as DNA, the CDR3 is TGTGCCAGCAGCTTGGAAGCCCCAGGGTTGCACACTGAAGCTTTCTTT.

In its sample, this clone was seen once. This rearrangement joins TRBV2 to TRBJ1-4; D is unresolved. Deletions cut 5 bases from V and 3 bases from J, with 13 bases between. This CDR3 is built from 15 residues. Looked up from germline, CDR1 is SNHLY and CDR2 is FYNNEI. CDR3 sequence reads: CASSKLGGSNEKLFF. The CDR3 bases are TGTGCCAGCAGTAAGCTAGGAGGCTCTAATGAAAAACTGTTTTTT. Together with reference TRBV2 and TRBJ1-4, the CDR3 gives the full variable domain: EPEVTQTPSHQVTQMGQEVILRCVPISNHLYFYWYRQILGQKVEFLVSFYNNEISEKSEIFDDQFSVERPDGSNFTLKIRSTKLEDSAMYFCASSKLGGSNEKLFFGSGTQLSVL.

The chain uses TRBV21-1 and TRBJ2-7; the D segment call TRBD2 is taken from the table without a DNA check. TRBV21-1 corresponds to a pseudogene. This CDR3 contains 16 residues. The CDR3 region has the DNA TGTGCCAGCAGCAAGGCTAGCGGGATATCCCCCTACGAGCAGTACGTC. Translated: CASSKASGISPYEQYV.